These T cell receptor beta chains were read from a single sample in a study of CD8+ T cells in alopecia areata. Using immunoSEQ multiplex PCR, the repertoire was profiled, and TCRdb retains in-frame clones only, with some absent. Of a few hundred thousand clones listed, 45% to 70% were seen once; the top ten hold about 0.89%. The sequencing here drew on CD4+ T cells sorted from blood, taken at week 52, from a patient treated with tofacitinib. Every receptor here comes from a human donor with alopecia areata. The CDR3 runs from the conserved cysteine through the conserved F or W. Each record gives: CDR3 protein, CDR3 DNA, V gene, J gene, CDR3 length, clone size, D gene. D genes are given only for firm matches. Expanded clones get a size class; other rows say once, few or many, or leave the size out.

CAISGPRTSGYNEQFF,TGTGCCATCAGTGGGCCGAGGACTAGCGGCTACAATGAGCAGTTCTTC,TRBV10-3,TRBJ2-1,16,NA,TRBD2
CASSEVRVGSPLHF,TGTGCCAGCAGTGAGGTCAGGGTGGGCTCACCCCTCCACTTT,TRBV6-1,TRBJ1-6,14,NA,NA
CASTLEAEGTQYF,TGTGCCAGCACTCTGGAGGCCGAGGGGACCCAGTACTTC,TRBV2,TRBJ2-5,13,NA,NA
CSVAPGRSGNTIYF,TGCAGCGTTGCCCCGGGACGATCTGGAAACACCATATATTTT,TRBV29-1,TRBJ1-3,14,NA,NA
CASSLSGRSEKLFF,TGCGCCAGCAGCTTGAGCGGAAGGAGCGAAAAACTGTTTTTT,TRBV5-1,TRBJ1-4,14,NA,NA
CASSLKGGEQFF,TGTGCCAGCAGCCTGAAGGGGGGTGAGCAGTTCTTC,TRBV7-9,TRBJ2-1,12,few,NA
CASSYRRGWDTEAFF,TGTGCCAGCAGTTACCGCAGGGGCTGGGACACTGAAGCTTTCTTT,TRBV6-5,TRBJ1-1,15,NA,NA
CASSQQGARTGELFF,TGTGCCAGCAGCCAACAGGGGGCGCGAACCGGGGAGCTGTTTTTT,TRBV25-1,TRBJ2-2,15,NA,TRBD1
CSSRGQGTYTEAFF,TGCAGCTCTCGGGGGCAGGGAACCTACACTGAAGCTTTCTTT,TRBV29-1,TRBJ1-1,14,NA,NA
CASSEQGQGVHEQYF,TGTGCCAGCAGCGAGCAGGGACAGGGAGTACACGAGCAGTACTTC,TRBV9,TRBJ2-7,15,NA,TRBD1
CASGPRLAGQETQYF,TGTGCTAGTGGTCCCCGACTAGCGGGGCAAGAGACCCAGTACTTC,TRBV12-5,TRBJ2-5,15,NA,TRBD2
CASSQPAGGGETQYF,TGTGCCAGCAGCCAGCCAGCGGGGGGCGGAGAGACCCAGTACTTC,TRBV7-9,TRBJ2-5,15,NA,TRBD2
CATRSGALNQPQHF,TGTGCCACCCGAAGCGGGGCCCTCAATCAGCCCCAGCATTTT,TRBV15,TRBJ1-5,14,NA,NA
CASRDGRNEKLFF,TGTGCCAGCAGAGACGGAAGAAATGAAAAACTGTTTTTT,TRBV7-6,TRBJ1-4,13,NA,NA
CASSQDSNFFQPQHF,TGTGCCAGCAGCCAAGACAGTAACTTCTTCCAGCCCCAGCATTTT,TRBV9,TRBJ1-5,15,NA,NA
CAQDRGRSYEQYF,TGTGCTCAAGACAGGGGGCGATCCTACGAGCAGTACTTC,TRBV30,TRBJ2-7,13,NA,TRBD1
CAISESGDRQPQHF,TGTGCCATCAGTGAGAGTGGGGACCGTCAGCCCCAGCATTTT,TRBV10-3,TRBJ1-5,14,NA,NA
CASSSLGQGLSYEQYF,TGCGCCAGCAGCAGTCTCGGACAGGGATTATCCTACGAGCAGTACTTC,TRBV5-1,TRBJ2-7,16,NA,TRBD1
CASSPDRSSYNEQFF,TGCGCCAGCAGCCCTGACCGGAGCTCCTACAATGAGCAGTTCTTC,TRBV5-1,TRBJ2-1,15,NA,NA
CASSRGRETQYF,TGCGCCAGCAGCCGGGGGCGGGAGACCCAGTACTTC,TRBV10-2,TRBJ2-5,12,once,NA
CASSLTPRTGSSPLHF,TGCGCCAGCAGCTTGACCCCGAGGACAGGGAGTTCACCCCTCCACTTT,TRBV5-1,TRBJ1-6,16,few,TRBD1
CASSQTPGTGEQFF,TGTGCCAGCAGCCAAACCCCGGGGACCGGTGAGCAGTTCTTC,TRBV7-3,TRBJ2-1,14,NA,NA
CASSLVGPEQFF,TGCGCCAGCAGCTTGGTGGGGCCGGAGCAGTTCTTC,TRBV5-1,TRBJ2-1,12,NA,NA
CASSGATGSPLHF,TGTGCCAGCAGTGGGGCAACGGGTTCACCCCTCCACTTT,TRBV6-5,TRBJ1-6,13,NA,NA
CASSAGTENSPLHF,TGTGCCAGCAGCGCCGGGACAGAGAATTCACCCCTCCACTTT,TRBV7-9,TRBJ1-6,14,NA,TRBD1
CAWTVGGETQYF,TGTGCCTGGACAGTTGGTGGAGAGACCCAGTACTTC,TRBV30,TRBJ2-5,12,NA,NA
CASSDTPYYGYTF,TGTGCCAGCTCAGATACACCATACTATGGCTACACCTTC,TRBV18,TRBJ1-2,13,NA,NA
CSVVRFESSYEQYF,TGCAGCGTTGTGAGGTTTGAAAGCTCCTACGAGCAGTACTTC,TRBV29-1,TRBJ2-7,14,NA,NA
CSALTSGGSYNEQFF,TGCAGCGCCTTGACTAGCGGGGGTTCCTACAATGAGCAGTTCTTC,TRBV29-1,TRBJ2-1,15,NA,TRBD2
CASTPTSYGYTF,TGTGCCAGCACCCCCACATCCTATGGCTACACCTTC,TRBV2,TRBJ1-2,12,NA,NA
CASSQDFVRAQHF,TGCGCCAGCAGCCAAGATTTTGTGAGGGCCCAGCATTTT,TRBV4-3,TRBJ1-5,13,few,NA
CASSLAVQETQYF,TGTGCCAGCAGCCTAGCGGTTCAAGAGACCCAGTACTTC,TRBV7-3,TRBJ2-5,13,NA,TRBD2
CASSSFRDAELFF,TGTGCCAGCAGCTCATTCAGGGATGCGGAGCTGTTTTTT,TRBV7-9,TRBJ2-2,13,NA,NA
CAIREREVGETQYF,TGTGCCATCAGAGAGCGGGAGGTTGGGGAGACCCAGTACTTC,TRBV10-3,TRBJ2-5,14,NA,TRBD2
CSVTPGTGGQPQHF,TGCAGCGTTACCCCCGGGACAGGGGGTCAGCCCCAGCATTTT,TRBV29-1,TRBJ1-5,14,NA,TRBD1
CASSLRVSTDTQYF,TGTGCCAGCAGTTTAAGGGTTAGCACAGATACGCAGTATTTT,TRBV27,TRBJ2-3,14,few,NA
CSGGLGDNEQFF,TGCAGCGGGGGACTAGGGGACAATGAGCAGTTCTTC,TRBV29-1,TRBJ2-1,12,NA,TRBD2
CASSHARLAYPSTDTQYF,TGCGCCAGCAGTCACGCCCGCCTAGCGTATCCTAGCACAGATACGCAGTATTTT,TRBV23-1,TRBJ2-3,18,NA,NA
CAWSRDRSDQPQHF,TGTGCCTGGAGTAGGGACAGGAGTGATCAGCCCCAGCATTTT,TRBV30,TRBJ1-5,14,few,TRBD1
CASSDPGTAQYF,TGTGCCAGCAGTGATCCCGGGACAGCCCAGTACTTC,TRBV25-1,TRBJ2-5,12,NA,TRBD1
CASSLERGVEQYF,TGTGCCAGCAGCTTAGAGAGGGGGGTAGAGCAGTACTTC,TRBV7-3,TRBJ2-7,13,NA,NA
CASSLYEQYF,TGTGCCAGCAGTTTGTACGAGCAGTACTTC,TRBV2,TRBJ2-7,10,NA,NA
CAIGPSGGYEQYF,TGTGCCATCGGCCCTAGCGGGGGCTACGAGCAGTACTTC,TRBV10-3,TRBJ2-7,13,few,TRBD2
CASSLRRGLETQYF,TGTGCCAGCAGCTTAAGGAGGGGGTTGGAGACCCAGTACTTC,TRBV11-2,TRBJ2-5,14,few,NA
CSVGQGATGANVLTF,TGCAGCGTTGGCCAGGGGGCTACAGGGGCCAACGTCCTGACTTTC,TRBV29-1,TRBJ2-6,15,NA,TRBD1
CAISAQGAGETQYF,TGTGCCATCAGTGCCCAGGGGGCCGGAGAGACCCAGTACTTC,TRBV10-3,TRBJ2-5,14,NA,TRBD1
CASSLRDRQRSPLHF,TGTGCCAGCAGCCTACGGGACAGGCAGCGGTCACCCCTCCACTTT,TRBV9,TRBJ1-6,15,NA,TRBD1
CASSTPGGPSTGELFF,TGCGCCAGCAGCACACCGGGGGGCCCGAGCACCGGGGAGCTGTTTTTT,TRBV5-1,TRBJ2-2,16,NA,NA